This T cell receptor (beta chain) was found in a study of human T cells and chemical hapten exposure. TCRdb reprocessed the 5' RACE reads via MiXCR and lists one record per CDR3 protein. The data show under 150,000 distinct CDR3 sequences, around 20% seen once. Unfractionated whole blood yielded total RNA. The CDR3 runs to 15 residues. The germline gives CDR1 KGHDR, CDR2 SFDVKD. V lost 4 bases and J lost 2; bases outside the gene matches: 3. This receptor was obtained from a human donor in good health. The chain links TRBV24-1 to TRBJ2-1; 8 nucleotides match TRBD2. CDR3 nucleotide sequence: TGTGCCACCAGTGACCCACTAGCGGCCTACAATGAGCAGTTCTTC. Translating gives CATSDPLAAYNEQFF.